The 24 T cell receptor beta chains below were found in one sample sequenced in a study of response to subunit inactivated influenza vaccine (dated by TCRdb to between 2018 and 2020). Libraries were constructed by RT-PCR. The reads were generated on an Illumina HiSeq 2500. The public reads were quality trimmed at Q25 with fastp and then assembled into clones with MiXCR by TCRdb, keeping productive beta chains. Rows with a matching CDR3 protein are joined into one entry that keeps the most common DNA and genes. A total of a few hundred thousand distinct CDR3 sequences appear in this sample, around 11% of them only once. The biggest ten clones account for around 10% of the sample. The same data also went into a second study, on T cells expressing NK-cell markers. According to the second study: TCR beta cDNA libraries were prepared using 5'RACE template switching, which introduced a universal primer site and unique molecular identifiers.

Sequenced material: PBMCs from blood, taken on the day of vaccination. The receptor set was obtained from a man over 45 who received an inactivated influenza vaccine. Donor details come from another sample of the same person, matched by shared clones.

This sequence joins TRBV6-1 and TRBJ2-1; a possible D gene is TRBD2 (6 bases). V gave up 5 bases and J gave up 8 bases, with 25 bases separating them. CDR1 is MNHNS and CDR2 is SASEGT in the germline V gene. The CDR3 is made up of 17 amino acids. The CDR3, as DNA: TGTGCCAGCAGTCCCCTTAGGAGGGGTGGGGTCGGGGATGAGCAGTTCTTC. Encoded protein: CASSPLRRGGVGDEQFF.

V and J are TRBV9 and TRBJ1-4; the D is unclear. The ends were cut back, 3 bases at V and 0 bases at J, with 6 bases in the middle. Germline V gene data show CDR1 as SGDLS and CDR2 as YYNGEE. This CDR3 comprises 14 residues. The CDR3 sequence: CASSGNSTNEKLFF. CDR3 sequence (DNA): TGTGCCAGCAGCGGGAATTCAACTAATGAAAAACTGTTTTTT.

CDR3 protein: CATSDSQQETQYF. The CDR3 coding sequence is TGTGCCACCAGTGATTCTCAACAAGAGACCCAGTACTTC. V and J are TRBV24-1 and TRBJ2-5; D unclear. The length of the CDR3 is 13 residues. The V and J ends lost 2 bases and 2 bases respectively, with 5 bases between them. Looked up from germline, CDR1 is KGHDR and CDR2 is SFDVKD.

A few counts support this clonotype. The chain couples TRBV12-3 or TRBV12-4 to TRBJ2-1; unclear D gene. There are 13 residues in the CDR3. With 1 base removed from V and 10 bases from J, the gap between germline ends came to 11 bases. CDR3 nucleotides: TGTGCCAGCAGTTTAGGAGCCTTAAGAGAGCAGTTCTTC. As protein: CASSLGALREQFF.

This clonotype was detected a few times. J is TRBJ2-7 and V is TRBV6-5; D unresolved. Trimming took off 0 bases at V and 0 bases at J, with 6 bases between the two ends. The CDR3 spans 14 residues. Looked up from germline, CDR1 is MNHEY and CDR2 is SVGAGI. The CDR3 DNA follows: TGTGCCAGCAGTTACTCTGTCAACTCCTACGAGCAGTACTTC. Encoded protein: CASSYSVNSYEQYF.

The chain employs TRBV4-3 and TRBJ2-1, with 8 bases aligning to TRBD1. CDR1 is LGHNA, CDR2 YSLEER, per germline. The CDR3 consists of 17 residues. The J segment lost 2 bases and the V segment lost 2 bases, leaving 8 bases of the junction unmatched. The CDR3 protein is CASSQSPGGVPYNEQFF. The CDR3 bases are TGCGCCAGCAGCCAAAGTCCAGGGGGCGTGCCCTACAATGAGCAGTTCTTC.

The gene calls are TRBV5-5 and TRBJ2-2; D is unclear. Trimming removed 0 bases from V and 4 bases from J, with 16 bases in between. The CDR3 length is 17 residues. Germline lookup yields CDR1 SGHKS and CDR2 YYEKEE (reference sequence). CDR3: CASSLAAAALGTGELFF. CDR3 nucleotides: TGTGCCAGCAGCTTGGCGGCGGCTGCATTGGGCACCGGGGAGCTGTTTTTT.

V and J are TRBV15 and TRBJ2-3; tentative D call: TRBD2 (7 bases). This CDR3 comprises 16 residues. Trimming took 2 bases from V and 5 from J, leaving 17 bases between them. CDR1 and CDR2 from the germline V gene are LNHNV and YYDKDF (reference sequence). In DNA form, the CDR3 reads TGTGCCACCAGCAGAAGCCAGAGGGGGGGTGGAGATACGCAGTATTTT. Encoded protein: CATSRSQRGGGDTQYF.

There are a few counts of this clonotype. V gene TRBV28 combines with J gene TRBJ2-7; 10 bases agree with TRBD1. The ends lost 3 bases at V and 3 bases at J; junction bases unmatched: 8. CDR1 MDHEN and CDR2 SYDVKM come from the germline V gene. The CDR3 totals 16 residues. CDR3 loop: CASSFQPGQGFYEQYF. The DNA of the CDR3 is TGTGCCAGCAGTTTTCAGCCGGGACAGGGGTTCTACGAGCAGTACTTC.

This clonotype was detected many times. V gene TRBV6-2 or TRBV6-3 combines with J gene TRBJ2-5; D tentatively fits TRBD1 or TRBD2 (5 bases each). The V gene lost 7 bases and the J gene lost 5 bases, with 20 bases spanning the gap. The CDR3 is 15 amino acids. Per the germline V gene, CDR1 is MNHEY and CDR2 is SVGEGT. Written as DNA, the CDR3 is TGTGCCAGCATCGACGCGGGCAGGGTCGAGGAGACCCAGTACTTC. Protein: CASIDAGRVEETQYF.

This clonotype has a handful of counts. This rearrangement joins TRBV15 to TRBJ2-5; D remains unclear. The CDR3 is 15 residues long. V was clipped by 2 bases and J by 1 base, with 11 bases between them. In germline, CDR1 is LNHNV, CDR2 YYDKDF (reference sequence). The CDR3 loop reads CATSRLARTQETQYF. The CDR3 DNA is TGTGCCACCAGCAGACTCGCACGGACCCAAGAGACCCAGTACTTC.

The chain combines TRBV19 with TRBJ2-2; 7 bases agree with TRBD1. The length of the CDR3 is 16 residues. J was trimmed by 2 bases and V by 5 bases; bases with no gene match: 8. CDR1 and CDR2 from the germline V gene are LNHDA and SQIVND (reference sequence). In DNA, the CDR3 is TGTGCCAGTAGTCAAAGCCGGGACAGCAACACCGGGGAGCTGTTTTTT. Translating it yields CASSQSRDSNTGELFF.

The V and J genes are TRBV4-3 and TRBJ2-3; 9 bases agree with TRBD2. With 0 bases clipped from V and 1 base from J, the junction kept 2 bases outside the gene matches. Germline CDR1 LGHNA, CDR2 YSLEER. The CDR3 runs to 16 residues. CDR3 sequence (DNA): TGCGCCAGCAGCCAAGAGCGGGGGGGCCGCACAGATACGCAGTATTTT. This gives the protein CASSQERGGRTDTQYF.

V and J are TRBV7-9 and TRBJ1-2; 10 bases map to TRBD1. Germline CDR1 SEHNR, CDR2 FQNEAQ (reference sequence). V was pared by 4 bases and J by 6 bases, with 5 bases of the junction left unmatched. The CDR3 loop spans 14 amino acids. The CDR3 spells CASSWGQGRDGYTF. The CDR3, as DNA: TGTGCCAGCAGCTGGGGACAGGGGCGGGATGGCTACACCTTC.

This clonotype was counted only a few times. The chain has TRBV10-3 and TRBJ2-5; TRBD2 might be the D (5 bases). The CDR3 is 13 residues long. V lost 11 bases and J 4 bases, leaving 17 bases between the germline ends. The germline gives CDR1 ENHRY, CDR2 SYGVKD. The CDR3 DNA reads TGTGCCGCCTGCCCGGGGTTGTCAGAGACCCAGTACTTC. Translating it yields CAACPGLSETQYF.

This chain uses TRBV20-1 with TRBJ1-2; 7 bases map to TRBD1. Trimming removed 6 bases from V and 8 bases from J; junction bases left unmatched: 12. This CDR3 region has 13 residues. Germline CDR1 is DFQATT and CDR2 is SNEGSKA (reference sequence). Here the CDR3 reads CSAAATGSGGYTF. For the CDR3, the DNA is TGCAGTGCGGCCGCGACAGGGTCGGGAGGCTACACCTTC.

V usage is TRBV24-1 and J usage is TRBJ2-1, with a tentative D call TRBD2 (7 bases). The germline V gene has CDR1 KGHDR and CDR2 SFDVKD. V was cut by 3 bases and J by 4 bases, with 15 bases left in between. This CDR3 has 16 amino acids. The CDR3 region has the DNA TGTGCCACCAGTGATCCCGGGAGGAGGGGGTACAATGAGCAGTTCTTC. It translates to CATSDPGRRGYNEQFF.

This clonotype was seen more than once but under ten times. The rearrangement uses TRBV20-1 and TRBJ2-2, with 7 bases matching TRBD2. Trimming removed 7 bases from V and 0 bases from J; junction bases left unmatched: 5. The CDR3 loop spans 14 amino acids. The germline V gene encodes CDR1 DFQATT and CDR2 SNEGSKA (reference sequence). This CDR3 reads CSGTREANTGELFF. The CDR3 nucleotides read TGCAGTGGTACCCGGGAGGCGAACACCGGGGAGCTGTTTTTT.

In its sample, this clonotype was seen many times. The CDR3 sequence: CASSLAIAGDDPYEQYF. CDR3 in DNA: TGCGCCAGCAGCTTGGCCATAGCAGGGGACGACCCCTACGAGCAGTACTTC. The J gene is TRBJ2-7, the V gene TRBV5-1; D may be TRBD1 (6 bases). This CDR3 spans 17 amino acids. The V end lost 0 bases, the J end lost 2 bases, and 18 bases lay between the germline ends. Per the germline V gene, CDR1 is SGHRS and CDR2 is YFSETQ.

Ten or more counts support this clonotype. The chain combines TRBV7-9 with TRBJ2-1, with D uncertain. Trimming cost V 5 bases and J 0 bases, with 14 bases left between them. This CDR3 spans 16 amino acids. The germline V gene has CDR1 SEHNR and CDR2 FQNEAQ (reference sequence). CDR3: CASSPYGPSSYNEQFF. The CDR3 DNA reads TGTGCCAGCAGCCCCTATGGTCCGAGCTCCTACAATGAGCAGTTCTTC.

This clonotype was picked up a small number of times. V usage is TRBV7-8 and J usage is TRBJ1-4, with unresolved D. In germline, CDR1 is SGHVS, CDR2 FQNEAQ. This CDR3 is 18 amino acids long. Trimming took off 0 bases at V and 0 bases at J, with 14 bases between the two ends. CDR3 residues: CASSLAGRYQSTNEKLFF. CDR3 coding DNA: TGTGCCAGCAGCTTAGCGGGCAGATACCAGTCAACTAATGAAAAACTGTTTTTT.

This clonotype showed up just a few times. The rearrangement links TRBV12-3 or TRBV12-4 to TRBJ1-1, with 7 bases matching TRBD1. The trim removed 5 bases at V and 10 bases at J, leaving 7 bases unmatched. This CDR3 region has 12 residues. CDR3 sequence: CASSPYRGAAFF. The CDR3 DNA reads TGTGCCAGCAGTCCGTACAGGGGCGCAGCTTTCTTT.

This clonotype appeared a few times. The gene calls are TRBV9 and TRBJ2-7; unclear D gene. CDR3 length equals 14 residues. Between the trimmed V and J ends, which lost 4 bases and 3 bases, there was a span of 14 bases. The germline V gene encodes CDR1 SGDLS and CDR2 YYNGEE. CDR3 bases: TGTGCCAGCAGCCCTCGGGCCCAAAGCTACGAGCAGTACTTC. Translating it yields CASSPRAQSYEQYF.

This clonotype turned up a few times. V usage is TRBV6-1 and J usage is TRBJ1-2, with unresolved D. This CDR3 comprises 13 residues. The germline V gene encodes CDR1 MNHNS and CDR2 SASEGT. V was trimmed by 6 bases and J by 2 bases, leaving 10 bases between them. The CDR3 spells CASSRTENYGYTF. CDR3 DNA sequence: TGTGCCAGCAGCAGGACGGAGAACTATGGCTACACCTTC.